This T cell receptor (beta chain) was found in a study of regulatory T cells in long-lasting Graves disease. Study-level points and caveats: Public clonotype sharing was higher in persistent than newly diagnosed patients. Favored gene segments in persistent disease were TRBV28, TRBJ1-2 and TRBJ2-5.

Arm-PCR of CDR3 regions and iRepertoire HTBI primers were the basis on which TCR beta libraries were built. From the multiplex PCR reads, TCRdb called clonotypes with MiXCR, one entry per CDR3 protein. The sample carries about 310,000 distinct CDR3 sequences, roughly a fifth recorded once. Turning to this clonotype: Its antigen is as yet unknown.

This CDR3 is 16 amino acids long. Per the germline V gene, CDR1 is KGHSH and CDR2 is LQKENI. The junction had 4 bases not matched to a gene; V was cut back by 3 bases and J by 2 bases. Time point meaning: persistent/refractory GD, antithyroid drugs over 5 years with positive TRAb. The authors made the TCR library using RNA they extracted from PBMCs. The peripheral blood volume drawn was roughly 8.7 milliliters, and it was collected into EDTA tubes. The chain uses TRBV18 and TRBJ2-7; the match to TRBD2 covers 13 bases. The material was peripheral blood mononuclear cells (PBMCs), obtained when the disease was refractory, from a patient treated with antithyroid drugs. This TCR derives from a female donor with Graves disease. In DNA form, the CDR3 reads TGTGCCAGCTCACCGGGGACTAGCGGGACCCCCTACGAGCAGTACTTC. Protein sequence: CASSPGTSGTPYEQYF. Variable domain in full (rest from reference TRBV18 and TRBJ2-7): NAGVMQNPRHLVRRRGQEARLRCSPMKGHSHVYWYRQLPEEGLKFMVYLQKENIIDESGMPKERFSAEFPKEGPSILRIQQVVRGDSAAYFCASSPGTSGTPYEQYFGPGTRLTVT.